This T cell receptor (beta chain) was documented in a study of cytotoxic CD8 clonotypes in ibrutinib-treated CLL. Study-wide context: Median treatment time before response sampling was 12 months, range 6 to 36.

Depth targeted 1 in 200,000 to 1 in 1 million T cells, averaging 10x coverage per clonotype. Produced via immunoSEQ multiplex PCR; TCRdb's table is partial and in-frame only. Of 200,000 to 250,000 clones listed, 60% to 75% are singletons. Worth noting for this clone: The antigen is undetermined.

TCR beta library input comprised about 2 micrograms of genomic DNA from cryopreserved PBMCs. Study findings and constraints: Under therapy, public clonotypes either contracted or stayed stable, and they were uncommon.

This CDR3 contains 15 residues. Trimming pared 4 bases from V and 4 bases from J, leaving 17 bases between. The V gene's germline CDR1 is SGHTA and CDR2 FQGNSA. This chain connects TRBV7-2 to TRBJ2-7; D ambiguous. The sequenced sample was PBMCs, obtained after 24 months of ibrutinib treatment. The receptor was derived from a human donor with chronic lymphocytic leukemia. CDR3 sequence reads: CASSSRYHGLYEQYF. CDR3 nucleotide sequence: TGTGCCAGCAGCTCACGGTATCACGGGCTATACGAGCAGTACTTC.